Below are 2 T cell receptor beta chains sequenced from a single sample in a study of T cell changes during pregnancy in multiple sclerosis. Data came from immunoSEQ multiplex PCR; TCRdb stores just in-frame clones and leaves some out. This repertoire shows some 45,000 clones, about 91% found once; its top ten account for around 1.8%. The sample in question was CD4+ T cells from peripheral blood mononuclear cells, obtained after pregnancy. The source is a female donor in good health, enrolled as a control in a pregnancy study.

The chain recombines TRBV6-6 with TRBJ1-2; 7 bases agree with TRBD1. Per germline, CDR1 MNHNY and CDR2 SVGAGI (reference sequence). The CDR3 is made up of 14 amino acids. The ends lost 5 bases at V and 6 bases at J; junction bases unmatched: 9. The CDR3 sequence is CASSTGQSIHGYTF. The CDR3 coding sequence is TGTGCCAGCAGTACGGGACAGTCAATTCATGGCTACACCTTC.

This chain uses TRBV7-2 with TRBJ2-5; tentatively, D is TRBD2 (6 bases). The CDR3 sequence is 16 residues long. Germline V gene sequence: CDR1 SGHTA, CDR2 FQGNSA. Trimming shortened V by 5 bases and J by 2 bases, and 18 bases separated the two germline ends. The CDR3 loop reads CASSPAGLLGQETQYF. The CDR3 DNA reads TGTGCCAGCAGCCCTGCGGGACTCCTGGGACAAGAGACCCAGTACTTC.